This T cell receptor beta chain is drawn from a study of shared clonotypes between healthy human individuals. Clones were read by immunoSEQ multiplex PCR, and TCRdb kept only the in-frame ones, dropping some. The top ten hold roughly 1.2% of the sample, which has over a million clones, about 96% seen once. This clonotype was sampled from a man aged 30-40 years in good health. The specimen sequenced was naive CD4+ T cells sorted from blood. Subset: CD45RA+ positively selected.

CDR3 nucleotides: TGTGCCAGCGCCTTGGAAGGCCCCGGTCAGCCCCAGCATTTT. It specifies CASALEGPGQPQHF. The V and J genes are TRBV27 and TRBJ1-5; D ambiguous. V was trimmed by 8 bases and J by 6 bases, leaving 17 bases between them. Germline V CDR1 and CDR2: MNHEY, SMNVEV (reference sequence). The CDR3 has 14 amino acids.